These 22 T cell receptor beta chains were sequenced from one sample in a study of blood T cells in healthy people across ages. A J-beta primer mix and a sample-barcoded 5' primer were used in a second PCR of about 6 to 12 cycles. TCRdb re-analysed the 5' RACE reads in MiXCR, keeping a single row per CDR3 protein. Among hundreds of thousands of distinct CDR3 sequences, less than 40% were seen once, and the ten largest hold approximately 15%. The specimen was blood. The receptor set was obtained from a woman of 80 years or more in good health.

The CDR3 nucleotides are TGCGCCAGCAGTGAGTCTGCGGGAGGGGTAGATACGCAGTATTTT. Translation: CASSESAGGVDTQYF. The genes are TRBV10-1 and TRBJ2-3, with TRBD2 identical over 9 bases. This CDR3 contains 15 residues. Germline values: CDR1 WNHNN, CDR2 SYGVQD (reference sequence). The J segment lost 5 bases and the V segment lost 0 bases, leaving 3 bases of the junction unmatched.

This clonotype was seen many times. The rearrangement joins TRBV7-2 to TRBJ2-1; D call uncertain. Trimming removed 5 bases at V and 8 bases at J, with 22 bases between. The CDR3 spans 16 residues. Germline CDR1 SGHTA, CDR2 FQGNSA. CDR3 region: CASSRYRAPIPDEQFF. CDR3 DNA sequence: TGTGCCAGCAGCCGCTACCGGGCCCCGATTCCCGATGAGCAGTTCTTC.

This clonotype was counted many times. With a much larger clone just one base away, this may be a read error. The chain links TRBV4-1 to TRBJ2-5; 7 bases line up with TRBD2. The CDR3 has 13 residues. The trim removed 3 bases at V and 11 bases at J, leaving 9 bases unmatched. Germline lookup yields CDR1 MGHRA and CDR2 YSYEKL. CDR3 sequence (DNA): TGCGCCAGCAGCCAGCAGCGGGGATATGAGCAGTACTTC. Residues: CASSQQRGYEQYF.

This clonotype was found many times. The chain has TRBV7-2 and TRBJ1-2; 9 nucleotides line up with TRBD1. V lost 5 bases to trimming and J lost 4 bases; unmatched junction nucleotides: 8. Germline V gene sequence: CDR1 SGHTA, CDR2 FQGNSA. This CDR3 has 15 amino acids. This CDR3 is CASSRGQGSTYGYTF. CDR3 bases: TGTGCCAGCAGCCGCGGACAGGGGTCGACCTATGGCTACACCTTC.

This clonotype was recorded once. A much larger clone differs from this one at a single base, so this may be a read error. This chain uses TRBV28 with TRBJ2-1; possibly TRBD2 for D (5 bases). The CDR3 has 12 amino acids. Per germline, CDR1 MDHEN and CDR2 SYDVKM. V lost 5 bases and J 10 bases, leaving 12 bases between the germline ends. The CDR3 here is CASSQSCGEQFF. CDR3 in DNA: TGTGCCAGCAGTCAAAGTTGCGGGGAGCAGTTCTTC.

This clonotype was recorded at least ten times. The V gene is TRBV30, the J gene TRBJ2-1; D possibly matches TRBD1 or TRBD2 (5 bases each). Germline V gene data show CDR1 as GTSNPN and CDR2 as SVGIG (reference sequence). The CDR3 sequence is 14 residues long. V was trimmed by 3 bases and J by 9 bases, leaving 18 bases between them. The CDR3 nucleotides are TGTGCCTGGAGCTTGGCCAGGGTAGGAGGTGAGCAGTTCTTC. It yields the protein CAWSLARVGGEQFF.

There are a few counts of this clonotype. This chain's CDR3 is CASSNSWCRVTDTQYF. For the CDR3, the DNA is TGTGCCAGCAGCAACTCATGGTGCAGGGTCACAGATACGCAGTATTTT. The V call is TRBV21-1, the J call TRBJ2-3; the D call TRBD1 from the table was never checked on the DNA. TRBV21-1 is classified as a pseudogene. The CDR3 extends over 16 amino acids.

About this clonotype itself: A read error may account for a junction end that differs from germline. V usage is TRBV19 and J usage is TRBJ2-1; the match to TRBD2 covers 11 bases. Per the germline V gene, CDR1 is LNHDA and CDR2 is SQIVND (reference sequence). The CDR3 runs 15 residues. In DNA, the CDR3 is TGTGCCGGTAGTATGCTAGCGGGGGGCCTCAATGAGCAGTTCTTC. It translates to CAGSMLAGGLNEQFF.

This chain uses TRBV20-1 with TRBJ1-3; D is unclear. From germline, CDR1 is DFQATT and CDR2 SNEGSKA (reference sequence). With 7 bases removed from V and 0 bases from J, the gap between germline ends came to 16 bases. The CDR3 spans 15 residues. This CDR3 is CSVSDTRSSGNTIYF. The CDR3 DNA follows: TGCAGTGTTTCCGACACAAGGAGCTCTGGAAACACCATATATTTT.

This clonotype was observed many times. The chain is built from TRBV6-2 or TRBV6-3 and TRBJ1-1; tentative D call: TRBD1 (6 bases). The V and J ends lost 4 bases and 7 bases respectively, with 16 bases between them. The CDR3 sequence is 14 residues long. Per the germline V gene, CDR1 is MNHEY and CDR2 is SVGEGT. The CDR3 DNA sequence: TGTGCCAGCAGTTCGTTCCAGGGGAATGTTGAAGCTTTCTTT. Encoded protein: CASSSFQGNVEAFF.

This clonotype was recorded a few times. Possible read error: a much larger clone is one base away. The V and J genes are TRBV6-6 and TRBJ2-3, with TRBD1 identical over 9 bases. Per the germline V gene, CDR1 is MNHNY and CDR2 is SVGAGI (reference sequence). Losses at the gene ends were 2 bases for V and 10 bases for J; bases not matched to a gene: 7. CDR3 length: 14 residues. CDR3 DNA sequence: TGTGCCAGCAGTTACGACAGGGGGACCTATTCGCAGTATTTT. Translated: CASSYDRGTYSQYF.

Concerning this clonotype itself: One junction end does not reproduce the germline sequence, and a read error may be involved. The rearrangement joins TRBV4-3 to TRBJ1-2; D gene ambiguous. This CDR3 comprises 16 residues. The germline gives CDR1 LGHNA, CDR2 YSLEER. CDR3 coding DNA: TGCGCCAGCAGCCAAGTCCTAGGTGGTGAGAACTATGGCTACGCCTTC. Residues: CASSQVLGGENYGYAF.

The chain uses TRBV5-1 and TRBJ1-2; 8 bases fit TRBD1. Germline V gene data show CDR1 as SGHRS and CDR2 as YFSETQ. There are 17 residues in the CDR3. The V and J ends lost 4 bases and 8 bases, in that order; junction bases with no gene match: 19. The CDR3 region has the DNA TGCGCCAGCAGCGGGAAGGCAGGGGGCGCTTCTATGGACGGCTACACCTTC. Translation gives CASSGKAGGASMDGYTF.

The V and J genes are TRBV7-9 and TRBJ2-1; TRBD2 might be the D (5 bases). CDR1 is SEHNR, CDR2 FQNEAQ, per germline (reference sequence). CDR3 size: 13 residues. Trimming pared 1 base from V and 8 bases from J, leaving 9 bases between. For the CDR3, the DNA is TGTGCCAGCAGCTTAGTTGGGCGGGATGAGCAGTTCTTC. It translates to CASSLVGRDEQFF.

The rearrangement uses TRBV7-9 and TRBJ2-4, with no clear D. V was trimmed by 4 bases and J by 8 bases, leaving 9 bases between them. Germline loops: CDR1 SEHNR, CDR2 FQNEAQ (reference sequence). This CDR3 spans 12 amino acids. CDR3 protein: CASSSPEDIQYF. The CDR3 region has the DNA TGTGCCAGCAGCTCCCCGGAAGACATTCAGTACTTC.

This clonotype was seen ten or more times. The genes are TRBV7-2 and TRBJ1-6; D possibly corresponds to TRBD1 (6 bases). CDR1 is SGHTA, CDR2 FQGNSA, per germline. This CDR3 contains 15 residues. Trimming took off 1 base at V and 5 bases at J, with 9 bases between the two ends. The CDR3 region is CASSLVPGDNSPLHF. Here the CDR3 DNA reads TGTGCCAGCAGCTTAGTGCCAGGGGATAATTCACCCCTCCACTTT.

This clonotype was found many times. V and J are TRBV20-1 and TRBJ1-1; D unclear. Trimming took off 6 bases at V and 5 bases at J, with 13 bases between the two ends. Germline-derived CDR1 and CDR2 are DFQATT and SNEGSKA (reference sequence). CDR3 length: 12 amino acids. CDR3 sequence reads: CSAGSPGTEAFF. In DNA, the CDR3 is TGCAGTGCCGGGTCTCCTGGGACTGAAGCTTTCTTT.

The DNA of the CDR3 is TGTGCCAGTAGCCCGGCCCGGGGCTCAGAGACCCAGTACTTC. This gives the protein CASSPARGSETQYF. The chain recombines TRBV19 with TRBJ2-5; tentatively, D is TRBD1 or TRBD2 (5 bases each). Germline assignment: CDR1 LNHDA and CDR2 SQIVND (reference sequence). The ends were cut back, 6 bases at V and 4 bases at J, with 15 bases in the middle. The CDR3 has 14 residues. Supplemented by reference TRBV19 and TRBJ2-5, the full variable domain reads DGGITQSPKYLFRKEGQNVTLSCEQNLNHDAMYWYRQDPGQGLRLIYYSQIVNDFQKGDIAEGYSVSREKKESFPLTVTSAQKNPTAFYLCASSPARGSETQYFGPGTRLLVL.

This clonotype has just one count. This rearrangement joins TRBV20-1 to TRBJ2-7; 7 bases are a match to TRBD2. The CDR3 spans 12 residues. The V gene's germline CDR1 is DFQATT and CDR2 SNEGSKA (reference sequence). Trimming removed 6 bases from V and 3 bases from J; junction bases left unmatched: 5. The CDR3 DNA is TGCAGTGCCCCCAGCGGGGACTACGAGCAGTACTTC. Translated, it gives CSAPSGDYEQYF.

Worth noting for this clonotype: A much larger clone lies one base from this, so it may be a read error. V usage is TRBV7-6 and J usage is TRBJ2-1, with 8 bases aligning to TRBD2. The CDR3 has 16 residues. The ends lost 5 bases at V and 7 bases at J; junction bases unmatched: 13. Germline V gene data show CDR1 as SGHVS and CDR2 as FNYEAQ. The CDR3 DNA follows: TGTGCCAGCAGCCTATTCGGCGGAGCTAGCGGGAATGAGCAGTTCTTC. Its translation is CASSLFGGASGNEQFF.

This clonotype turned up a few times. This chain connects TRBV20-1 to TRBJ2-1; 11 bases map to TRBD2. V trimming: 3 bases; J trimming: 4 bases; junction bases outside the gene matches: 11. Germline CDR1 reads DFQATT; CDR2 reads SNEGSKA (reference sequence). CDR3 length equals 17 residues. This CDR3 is CSASGLAGGPQYNEQFF. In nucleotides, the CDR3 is TGCAGTGCTAGCGGTCTAGCGGGGGGACCCCAGTACAATGAGCAGTTCTTC.

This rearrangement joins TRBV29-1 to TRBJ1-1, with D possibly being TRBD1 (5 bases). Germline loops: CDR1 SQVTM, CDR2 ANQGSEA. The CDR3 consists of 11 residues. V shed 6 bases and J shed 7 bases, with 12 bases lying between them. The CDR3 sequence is CSVWGDDEAFF. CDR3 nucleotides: TGCAGCGTCTGGGGGGACGATGAAGCTTTCTTT.